The present entry profiles one TCR beta chain with its context. Its antigen is unidentified. Overall study results and limits: In terms of TCR gene usage, tumor memory CD4+ T cells clustered together with blood and lymph node memory CD4+ cells, as well as with lymph node naive CD4+ cells. The larger-cohort validation was restricted to a single TCR beta V-J rearrangement rather than whole repertoires.

This CDR3 has 15 residues. V lost 5 bases, J lost 3 bases, and 9 bases stayed unmatched. The germline CDR1 and CDR2 sequences are MNHEY and SVGAGI. The sorted Tregs were CD4+CD25+CD127-/low cells. TCRdb redid the calling of the 5' RACE reads with MiXCR, one entry per CDR3 protein. The profile shows 7,100 or so distinct CDR3 sequences, about three quarters of them singletons. What was sequenced was tumor-infiltrating Tregs sorted from the breast tumor. The receptor comes from a female donor with breast cancer. This sequence joins TRBV6-5 and TRBJ1-1; 7 bases fit TRBD1. CDR3 loop: CASSKKGQMYTEAFF. The CDR3 DNA is TGTGCCAGCAGTAAGAAGGGACAGATGTACACTGAAGCTTTCTTT.